This entry is about one T cell receptor (beta chain). This sample was included in a study of blood T cell repertoires in COVID-19. Libraries were prepared by immunoSEQ multiplex PCR; TCRdb keeps only in-frame clonotypes and omits some of them. The table records some 83,000 clones, roughly 82% of them present only once. The sample was peripheral blood. The source is a human donor in a cohort sampled during active COVID-19.

CDR3 nucleotides: TGTGCCAGCAGGCGGACTAGTGGGCTGTTGGGGGAGCTGTTTTTT. It specifies CASRRTSGLLGELFF. V and J are TRBV28 and TRBJ2-2; 7 bases line up with TRBD2. The CDR3 runs to 15 residues. Germline V gene lookup returns CDR1 MDHEN and CDR2 SYDVKM. The ends lost 6 bases at V and 8 bases at J; junction bases unmatched: 12.